The 7 T cell receptor beta chains in this list originate from one sample, sequenced in a study of blood T cell repertoires in COVID-19. Method: immunoSEQ multiplex PCR; TCRdb's copy keeps in-frame clones and lacks some. The data show about 98,000 clones, roughly 80% seen once. Sequenced: peripheral blood. These receptors were collected from a woman of 80 years or more with acute or convalescent COVID-19.

The gene calls are TRBV7-9 and TRBJ2-7, with 7 bases aligning to TRBD1. The J segment lost 6 bases and the V segment lost 5 bases, leaving 10 bases of the junction unmatched. This CDR3 has 14 amino acids. Germline-derived CDR1 and CDR2 are SEHNR and FQNEAQ (reference sequence). CDR3 sequence (DNA): TGTGCCAGCAGCCCCCGAGGCTGGGACAGCGAGCAGTACGTC. Translating it yields CASSPRGWDSEQYV.

The chain recombines TRBV28 with TRBJ1-2; no firm D call. Trimming cost V 7 bases and J 8 bases, with 14 bases left between them. Germline V gene lookup returns CDR1 MDHEN and CDR2 SYDVKM. CDR3 length: 12 residues. CDR3 sequence: CASTRWGVGYTF. CDR3 nucleotide sequence: TGTGCCAGCACCCGGTGGGGAGTAGGCTACACCTTC.

This clone has a single count. The chain links TRBV24-1 to TRBJ2-7; D not certain. The CDR3 is 11 residues long. CDR1 and CDR2 from the germline V gene are KGHDR and SFDVKD. Trimming stripped 9 bases from V and 4 bases from J, with 9 bases between. Written as DNA, the CDR3 is TGTGCCACCCCCCCTGAGTACGAGCAGTACGTC. Residues: CATPPEYEQYV.

The V and J genes are TRBV11-3 and TRBJ2-1, with 8 bases fitting TRBD1. With 5 bases clipped from V and 6 bases from J, the junction kept 9 bases outside the gene matches. The germline gives CDR1 SGHNT, CDR2 YENEEA. This CDR3 is built from 15 residues. Here the CDR3 reads CASSDRGTRGNEQFF. The CDR3 DNA sequence: TGTGCCAGCAGCGACAGGGGAACTCGAGGCAATGAGCAGTTCTTC.

The chain uses TRBV19 and TRBJ1-2; D perhaps matches TRBD1 (5 bases). The CDR3 covers 14 residues. Looked up from germline, CDR1 is LNHDA and CDR2 is SQIVND (reference sequence). The V end was cut by 4 bases, the J end by 5 bases, with 14 bases between. The CDR3 sequence: CASSKDTRRYGYTF. The DNA of the CDR3 is TGTGCCAGTAGTAAGGACACACGCAGGTATGGCTACACCTTC.

The chain couples TRBV2 to TRBJ1-3, with D unclear. Germline loops: CDR1 SNHLY, CDR2 FYNNEI. V lost 1 base and J 5 bases, leaving 12 bases between the germline ends. This CDR3 is built from 15 residues. The CDR3 DNA reads TGTGCCAGCAGTGAAGGCGGTCAGAACCGAAACACCATATATTTT. Its translation is CASSEGGQNRNTIYF. Full variable domain (outside the CDR3, taken from reference TRBV2 and TRBJ1-3): EPEVTQTPSHQVTQMGQEVILRCVPISNHLYFYWYRQILGQKVEFLVSFYNNEISEKSEIFDDQFSVERPDGSNFTLKIRSTKLEDSAMYFCASSEGGQNRNTIYFGEGSWLTVV.

A remark on this clone: Additional DNA sequences in this sample encode the identical CDR3. The rearrangement links TRBV2 to TRBJ2-2; 7 bases map to TRBD1. J lost 0 bases, V lost 4 bases, and 2 bases had no gene match. The CDR3 contains 15 residues. Germline V gives CDR1 SNHLY, CDR2 FYNNEI. The CDR3 DNA reads as TGTGCCAGCAGTGCAAGGGGGCCGAACACCGGGGAGCTGTTTTTT. Translation: CASSARGPNTGELFF.